This passage covers 21 T cell receptor beta chains from one sample sequenced in a study of control samples from healthy donors and cancer patients. TCRdb keeps only in-frame clones here, not all; method: immunoSEQ multiplex PCR. Here the sample spans some 90,000 clones, roughly 91% being singletons. The material sequenced was blood. These receptors were obtained from a woman in her sixties or seventies in good health.

The rearrangement joins TRBV11-2 to TRBJ2-3; TRBD2 agrees at 8 bases. The V segment lost 1 base and the J segment 2 bases; nucleotides outside the gene matches: 2. CDR1 SGHAT and CDR2 FQNNGV come from the germline V gene. The CDR3 has 15 residues. The DNA for the CDR3 is TGTGCCAGCAGCTTAGCGGGGGGGGCCACAGATACGCAGTATTTT. Amino acids: CASSLAGGATDTQYF.

V is TRBV5-1 and J is TRBJ2-3; D is unclear. The germline V gene encodes CDR1 SGHRS and CDR2 YFSETQ. The length of the CDR3 is 12 residues. V was pared by 4 bases and J by 6 bases, with 9 bases between. As DNA, the CDR3 is TGCGCCAGCAGCAGGACGAGGGATACGCAGTATTTT. This codes for CASSRTRDTQYF. Drawing the rest from reference TRBV5-1 and TRBJ2-3, the complete variable domain is KAGVTQTPRYLIKTRGQQVTLSCSPISGHRSVSWYQQTPGQGLQFLFEYFSETQRNKGNFPGRFSGRQFSNSRSEMNVSTLELGDSALYLCASSRTRDTQYFGPGTRLTVL.

The rearrangement uses TRBV9 and TRBJ2-3; 7 bases align to TRBD2. The CDR3 loop spans 16 amino acids. V lost 0 bases, J lost 0 bases, and 4 bases stayed unmatched. Germline lookup yields CDR1 SGDLS and CDR2 YYNGEE. CDR3 in DNA: TGTGCCAGCAGCGTAGGGCTAGCGGCTAGCACAGATACGCAGTATTTT. Translating it yields CASSVGLAASTDTQYF.

The J gene is TRBJ2-4, the V gene TRBV7-9; TRBD1 is a possible D gene (6 bases). Germline CDR1 reads SEHNR; CDR2 reads FQNEAQ (reference sequence). CDR3 length: 17 amino acids. The ends were cut back, 4 bases at V and 0 bases at J, with 16 bases in the middle. DNA for the CDR3: TGTGCCAGCAGCTCCTCGGACAGAACGCTAGCCAAAAACATTCAGTACTTC. This translates into CASSSSDRTLAKNIQYF.

V usage is TRBV29-1 and J usage is TRBJ1-1, with D uncertain. The CDR3 covers 14 residues. Deletions cut 4 bases from V and 1 base from J, with 13 bases between. Germline values: CDR1 SQVTM, CDR2 ANQGSEA. CDR3 residues: CSVASGRWNTEAFF. CDR3 in DNA: TGCAGCGTTGCTTCGGGGAGGTGGAACACTGAAGCTTTCTTT.

The chain carries TRBV19 and TRBJ2-1; 10 positions match TRBD2. Germline V gene lookup returns CDR1 LNHDA and CDR2 SQIVND (reference sequence). Losses at the gene ends were 1 base for V and 8 bases for J; bases not matched to a gene: 11. The CDR3 extends over 17 amino acids. The CDR3 loop reads CASSIGGSGRPGDEQFF. The CDR3 region has the DNA TGTGCCAGTAGTATAGGGGGTAGCGGGAGGCCGGGGGATGAGCAGTTCTTC.

V is TRBV3-1 (or the pseudogene TRBV3-2) and J is TRBJ1-2; 7 positions match TRBD1. The V gene's germline CDR1 is LGHDT and CDR2 YNNKEL (reference sequence). V was pared by 4 bases and J by 4 bases, with 9 bases of the junction left unmatched. This CDR3 contains 15 residues. The CDR3 region is CASSLQGGGGYGYTF. In DNA form, the CDR3 reads TGTGCCAGCAGCCTCCAGGGGGGGGGCGGCTATGGCTACACCTTC.

The rearrangement uses TRBV7-8 and TRBJ1-1; D gene uncertain. CDR1 is SGHVS, CDR2 FQNEAQ, per germline. CDR3 size: 13 residues. V lost 1 base, J lost 1 base, and 4 bases lay in between. The CDR3 nucleotides are TGTGCCAGCAGCTTAGTCGGGAACACTGAAGCTTTCTTT. This translates into CASSLVGNTEAFF.

The rearrangement uses TRBV19 and TRBJ1-4; no clear D. Trimming took 1 base from V and 10 from J, leaving 13 bases between them. The CDR3 has 14 amino acids. CDR1 and CDR2 (germline): LNHDA, SQIVND (reference sequence). The CDR3 DNA sequence: TGTGCCAGTAGTATAGGGAGTGGCCCCGGAAAACTGTTTTTT. The encoded protein is CASSIGSGPGKLFF.

The chain employs TRBV27 and TRBJ1-1, with D perhaps matching TRBD1 (6 bases). Per the germline V gene, CDR1 is MNHEY and CDR2 is SMNVEV (reference sequence). There are 12 residues in the CDR3. Trimming stripped 5 bases from V and 4 bases from J, with 8 bases between. The CDR3 nucleotides read TGTGCCAGCAGTCCCAGGGGCACTGAAGCTTTCTTT. This gives the protein CASSPRGTEAFF.

The chain recombines TRBV7-6 with TRBJ2-5; TRBD1 matches 9 bases. This CDR3 is 16 amino acids long. Germline trimming cut 3 bases from V and 5 bases from J; bases unmatched to any gene: 10. Germline loops: CDR1 SGHVS, CDR2 FNYEAQ. The CDR3: CASSFSTGGGRETQYF. The CDR3 coding sequence is TGTGCCAGCAGCTTTTCGACAGGGGGGGGTAGGGAGACCCAGTACTTC.

This clone came up a few times. This chain links TRBV6-1 with TRBJ1-2; 8 bases fit TRBD1. This CDR3 region has 16 residues. The junction had 14 bases not matched to a gene; V was cut back by 3 bases and J by 8 bases. Looked up from germline, CDR1 is MNHNS and CDR2 is SASEGT. CDR3 DNA sequence: TGTGCCAGCAGTGATATAAGAGGACAGGGAAAAGAAGGCTACACCTTC. Residues: CASSDIRGQGKEGYTF.

The chain is built from TRBV28 and TRBJ2-7; D possibly uses TRBD1 or TRBD2 (5 bases each). The germline V gene has CDR1 MDHEN and CDR2 SYDVKM. This CDR3 is 15 amino acids long. The V gene lost 6 bases and the J gene lost 2 bases, with 17 bases spanning the gap. CDR3 residues: CASRRGFLNPYEQYF. CDR3 sequence (DNA): TGTGCCAGCAGACGGGGCTTCCTAAACCCCTACGAGCAGTACTTC.

The chain is built from TRBV2 and TRBJ2-5; D not certain. V shed 4 bases and J shed 4 bases, with 16 bases lying between them. Per germline, CDR1 SNHLY and CDR2 FYNNEI. The CDR3 runs to 15 residues. This chain's CDR3 is CASSGKVGRGETQYF. CDR3 DNA: TGTGCCAGCAGTGGTAAGGTCGGGCGTGGAGAGACCCAGTACTTC.

The chain has TRBV4-3 and TRBJ1-2; unclear D gene. The germline V and J ends were trimmed by 0 bases and 4 bases, with 6 bases remaining between them. The germline CDR1 and CDR2 sequences are LGHNA and YSLEER. The CDR3 is 13 amino acids. DNA for the CDR3: TGCGCCAGCAGCCAAGAGACGGGCTATGGCTACACCTTC. Encoded protein: CASSQETGYGYTF.

The chain joins TRBV6-1 to TRBJ1-6; tentatively, D is TRBD1 (5 bases). The CDR3 contains 19 residues. Germline V gene sequence: CDR1 MNHNS, CDR2 SASEGT. V shed 0 bases and J shed 0 bases, with 15 bases lying between them. CDR3 DNA sequence: TGTGCCAGCAGTGAAGCAGGGGCCGGCGGAAGCTCCTATAATTCACCCCTCCACTTT. Encoded protein: CASSEAGAGGSSYNSPLHF.

This clone was recorded only once. The V and J genes are TRBV7-3 and TRBJ2-5, with D perhaps TRBD1 (6 bases). V lost 5 bases, J lost 1 base, and 11 bases lay in between. The germline gives CDR1 SGHTA, CDR2 FQGTGA. The CDR3 has 14 amino acids. CDR3 protein: CASSPGQTQETQYF. CDR3 coding DNA: TGTGCCAGCAGCCCCGGACAGACCCAAGAGACCCAGTACTTC. Based on the CDR3 plus reference TRBV7-3 and TRBJ2-5, the full variable domain is GAGVSQTPSNKVTEKGKYVELRCDPISGHTALYWYRQSLGQGPEFLIYFQGTGAADDSGLPNDRFFAVRPEGSVSTLKIQRTERGDSAVYLCASSPGQTQETQYFGPGTRLLVL.

About this clone itself: Other DNA sequences within the sample encode an identical CDR3. This chain uses TRBV28 with TRBJ1-1; possible D gene TRBD1, 6 bases. Germline values: CDR1 MDHEN, CDR2 SYDVKM. V was cut by 2 bases and J by 1 base, with 8 bases left in between. The CDR3 extends over 14 amino acids. The chain's CDR3 is CASSLGGANTEAFF. The DNA for the CDR3 is TGTGCCAGCAGTTTAGGGGGGGCGAACACTGAAGCTTTCTTT.

The genes are TRBV7-9 and TRBJ1-1; tentative D call: TRBD1 (5 bases). Germline loops: CDR1 SEHNR, CDR2 FQNEAQ (reference sequence). The V end was cut by 0 bases, the J end by 6 bases, with 17 bases between. The CDR3 loop spans 16 amino acids. CDR3 in amino acids: CASSLARDGRGAEAFF. The CDR3, as DNA: TGTGCCAGCAGCTTAGCCCGGGACGGGCGGGGGGCTGAAGCTTTCTTT.

V is TRBV6-1 and J is TRBJ2-4; the match to TRBD1 covers 10 bases. With V trimmed by 4 bases and J by 0 bases, 9 bases remained unmatched. The CDR3 covers 18 residues. The germline V gene has CDR1 MNHNS and CDR2 SASEGT. This chain's CDR3 is CASSAGTGVSVAKNIQYF. CDR3 nucleotide sequence: TGTGCCAGCAGTGCCGGGACAGGGGTCTCGGTAGCCAAAAACATTCAGTACTTC.

The genes are TRBV19 and TRBJ1-1; D gene ambiguous. The CDR3 has 13 residues. Trimming removed 6 bases from V and 4 bases from J, with 12 bases in between. Germline V gene data show CDR1 as LNHDA and CDR2 as SQIVND (reference sequence). CDR3 protein: CASRRAGGTEAFF. CDR3 DNA sequence: TGTGCCAGTAGGCGCGCAGGCGGCACTGAAGCTTTCTTT.